Listed below are T cell receptor beta chains from one sample, sequenced in a study of a mutant IDH1 vaccine in newly diagnosed glioma. The method was immunoSEQ multiplex PCR; TCRdb's version includes in-frame clones alone and lacks a portion of them. The sample lists roughly 70,000 clones; about 86% were seen once. The sequences come from PBMCs, collected from a glioma patient treated with radiotherapy, temozolomide or both. These receptor sequences come from a young man with glioma. Each CDR3 is given with its conserved first and last residue. The order of the fields is V gene, clone size, J gene, D gene, CDR3 DNA, CDR3 protein. The D gene is left open where the match is weak. Some rows have no size entry. The others give once, few or many, or a class for an expanded clone.

v_gene: TRBV7-8
abundance: -
j_gene: TRBJ2-7
d_gene: TRBD2
CDR3nt: TGTGCCAGCAGCTTATTAACTAGCGGAGATTACGAGCAGTACTTC
CDR3aa: CASSLLTSGDYEQYF

v_gene: TRBV5-1
abundance: -
j_gene: TRBJ1-6
d_gene: TRBD1
CDR3nt: TGCGCCAGCAGTCTACCCGGGACAGGGGTCAATTCACCCCTCCACTTT
CDR3aa: CASSLPGTGVNSPLHF

v_gene: TRBV19
abundance: -
j_gene: TRBJ2-5
d_gene: -
CDR3nt: TGTGCCAGTAGTATAGGTGGACGTAGCCAAGAGACCCAGTACTTC
CDR3aa: CASSIGGRSQETQYF

v_gene: TRBV18
abundance: -
j_gene: TRBJ1-5
d_gene: TRBD1
CDR3nt: TGTGCCAGCTCAAAAACAGGGGACCAGCCCCAGCATTTT
CDR3aa: CASSKTGDQPQHF

v_gene: TRBV7-8
abundance: -
j_gene: TRBJ1-5
d_gene: TRBD1
CDR3nt: TGTGCCAGCAGCCGGACAGGGCTTCATCAGCCCCAGCATTTT
CDR3aa: CASSRTGLHQPQHF

v_gene: TRBV6-1
abundance: large
j_gene: TRBJ1-5
d_gene: -
CDR3nt: TGTGCCAGCAGTGAATCGGCAGGGGGCAATCAGCCCCAGCATTTT
CDR3aa: CASSESAGGNQPQHF

v_gene: TRBV11-2
abundance: -
j_gene: TRBJ1-5
d_gene: -
CDR3nt: TGTGCCAGCAGCTCCCTTGCCGGGCCGAGCAATCAGCCCCAGCATTTT
CDR3aa: CASSSLAGPSNQPQHF

v_gene: TRBV5-1
abundance: -
j_gene: TRBJ2-2
d_gene: TRBD1
CDR3nt: TGCGCCAGCAGCGTGAACAAGGGGGCGAACACCGGAGAGCTGTTTTTT
CDR3aa: CASSVNKGANTGELFF

v_gene: TRBV19
abundance: -
j_gene: TRBJ1-1
d_gene: -
CDR3nt: TGTGCCAGTAGGTCCAGGGGTCGACACACTGAAGCTTTCTTT
CDR3aa: CASRSRGRHTEAFF

v_gene: TRBV19
abundance: -
j_gene: TRBJ1-6
d_gene: TRBD1
CDR3nt: TGTGCCAGTAGCCCCGGCGGAGGGACAGCCATGAATTCACCCCTCCACTTT
CDR3aa: CASSPGGGTAMNSPLHF

v_gene: TRBV27
abundance: -
j_gene: TRBJ2-1
d_gene: -
CDR3nt: TGTGCCAGCAGTCGATACGAGGATTATGGTGAGCAGTTCTTC
CDR3aa: CASSRYEDYGEQFF